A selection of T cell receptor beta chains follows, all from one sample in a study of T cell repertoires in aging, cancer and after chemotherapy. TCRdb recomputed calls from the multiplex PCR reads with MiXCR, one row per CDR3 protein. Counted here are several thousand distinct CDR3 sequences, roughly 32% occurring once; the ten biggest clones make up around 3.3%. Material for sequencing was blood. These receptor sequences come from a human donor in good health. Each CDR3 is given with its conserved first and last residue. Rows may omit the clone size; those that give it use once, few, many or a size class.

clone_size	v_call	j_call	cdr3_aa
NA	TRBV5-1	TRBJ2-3	CASSKRLAESTDTQYF
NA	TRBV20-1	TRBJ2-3	CSAKGQLADTRYF
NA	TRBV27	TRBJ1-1	CASSFGQGGFTEAFF
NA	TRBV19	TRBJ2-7	CASSRSPGIGYEQYF
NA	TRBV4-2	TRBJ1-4	CASSQDELGQGGEKLFF
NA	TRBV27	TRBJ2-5	CASSFKETQYF
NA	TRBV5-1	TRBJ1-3	CASSLDPLGAGNTIYF
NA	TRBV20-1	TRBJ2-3	CSARDRGKVTQYF
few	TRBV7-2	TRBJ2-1	CASSAQRNEQFF
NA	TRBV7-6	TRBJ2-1	CASSSLSGGQGEQFF
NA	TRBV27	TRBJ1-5	CASSPRGYSNQPQHF
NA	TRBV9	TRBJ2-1	CASGQAGTTIEQFF
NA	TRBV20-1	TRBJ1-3	CSARAIFSGNTIYF
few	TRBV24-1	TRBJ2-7	CATSDPRGTREQYF
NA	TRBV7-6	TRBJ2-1	CASSTGLAGGKNEQFF
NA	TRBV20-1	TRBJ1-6	CSAAGTSHSPLHF
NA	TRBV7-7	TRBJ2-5	CASSLSRARLETQYF
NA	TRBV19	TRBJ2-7	CASSMGYEQYF
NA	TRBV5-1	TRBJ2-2	CASSLDLRGDGLFF
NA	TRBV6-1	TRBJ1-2	CASSFGTGGATF
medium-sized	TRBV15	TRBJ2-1	CATSSPQTGNNEQFF
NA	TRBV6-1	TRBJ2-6	CASKEGVWSGANVLTF
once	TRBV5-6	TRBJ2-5	CASSLAGASQETQYF
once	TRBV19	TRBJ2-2	CASGLAGFTRELFF
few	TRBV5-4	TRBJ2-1	CASRFLEAANEQFF
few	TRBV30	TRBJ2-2	CAVRPGSEAGELFF
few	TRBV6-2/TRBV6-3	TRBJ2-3	CASSYTPPTDTQYF
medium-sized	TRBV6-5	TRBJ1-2	CASSYRGQGNYGYTF
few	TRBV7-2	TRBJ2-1	CASSSGPVENEQFF
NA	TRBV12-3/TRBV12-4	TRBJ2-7	CASSIGTGRSYEQYF
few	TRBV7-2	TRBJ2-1	CASNPLSGANNEQFF
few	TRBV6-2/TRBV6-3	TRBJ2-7	CASSYGGFAVEQYF
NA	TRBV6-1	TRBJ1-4	CASSTGQEPRSLFF
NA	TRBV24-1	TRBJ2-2	CATSDPRTAFSNTGELFF
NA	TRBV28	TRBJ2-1	CASSPGDEQFF
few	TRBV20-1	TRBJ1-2	CSARVGKGLGGYTF
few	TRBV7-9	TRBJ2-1	CASSLRSPRNTYNEQFF
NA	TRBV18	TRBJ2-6	CASSLVAGPSSGANVLTF
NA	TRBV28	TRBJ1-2	CASSWDHYGYTF
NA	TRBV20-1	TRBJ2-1	CSAQNLAGVRYNEQFF
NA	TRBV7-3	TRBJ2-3	CASSLRGLAGASTDTQYF
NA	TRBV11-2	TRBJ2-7	CASSSWTGNSYEQYF
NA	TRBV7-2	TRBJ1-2	CASSLDPGGRGYTF
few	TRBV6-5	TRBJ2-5	CASTPPRGTGPQETQYF
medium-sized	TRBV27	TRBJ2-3	CASSLGDITDTQYF
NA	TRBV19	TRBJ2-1	CASSIISGWNEQFF
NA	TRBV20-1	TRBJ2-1	CSAPQGAGTLYNEQFF
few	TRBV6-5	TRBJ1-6	CASSSTNDNSPLHF
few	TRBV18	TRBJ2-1	CASSPRDRRYNEQFF
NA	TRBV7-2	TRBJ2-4	CASRRELAKNIQYF
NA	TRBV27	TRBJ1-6	CATSDPSSYNSPLHF
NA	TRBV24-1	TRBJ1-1	CATKQGLNTEAFF
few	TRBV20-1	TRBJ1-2	CSARDLGSFYGYTF
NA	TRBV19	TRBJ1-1	CASSILGQGASNAFF
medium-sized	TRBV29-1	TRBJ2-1	CSVMTSGRGGRFF